The 24 T cell receptor beta chains presented below share a single source sample, sequenced in a study of response to subunit inactivated influenza vaccine. One entry per CDR3 protein, called by TCRdb with MiXCR from the RT-PCR reads. Among 300,000 to 350,000 distinct CDR3 sequences listed, about 20% were seen once. The material was PBMCs from blood, obtained 21 months after vaccination. All receptors derive from a man aged 50-75 years who received an inactivated influenza vaccine.

This clonotype was picked up a small number of times. The chain joins TRBV29-1 to TRBJ1-1, with D uncertain. Germline CDR1 SQVTM, CDR2 ANQGSEA. The CDR3 is 12 residues long. Trimming took 0 bases from V and 10 from J, leaving 12 bases between them. In nucleotides, the CDR3 is TGCAGCGTTGAAGATCTTGGGGTCGGAGCTTTCTTT. It encodes CSVEDLGVGAFF.

This chain joins TRBV12-3 or TRBV12-4 and TRBJ1-1; tentative D call: TRBD1 (5 bases). CDR3 size: 16 residues. V shed 5 bases and J shed 1 base, with 17 bases lying between them. This chain's CDR3 is CASSARDGGKNTEAFF. The CDR3 bases are TGTGCCAGCAGTGCTCGGGACGGCGGGAAGAACACTGAAGCTTTCTTT.

In its sample, this clonotype was seen many times. The chain employs TRBV24-1 and TRBJ2-1; D unclear. V was shortened by 4 bases and J by 3 bases, with 9 bases between the two germline ends. Germline CDR1 KGHDR, CDR2 SFDVKD. The CDR3 sequence is 14 residues long. This CDR3 reads CATSEGPGYNEQFF. In nucleotides, the CDR3 is TGTGCCACCAGTGAAGGGCCAGGCTACAATGAGCAGTTCTTC.

This clonotype was detected a few times. The gene calls are TRBV29-1 and TRBJ1-2, with D hard to call. This CDR3 is built from 15 residues. V was shortened by 5 bases and J by 0 bases, with 16 bases between the two germline ends. Germline loops: CDR1 SQVTM, CDR2 ANQGSEA. The CDR3 protein is CSVMIALSANYGYTF. The CDR3 DNA follows: TGCAGCGTTATGATAGCCCTTAGCGCTAACTATGGCTACACCTTC.

This clonotype was counted a single time. V gene TRBV19 combines with J gene TRBJ2-1, with 14 bases matching TRBD2. Germline-derived CDR1 and CDR2 are LNHDA and SQIVND (reference sequence). The CDR3 consists of 16 residues. The junction had 7 bases not matched to a gene; V was cut back by 1 base and J by 11 bases. Here the CDR3 DNA reads TGTGCCAGTAGTATAGTAACGGGACTAGCGGGGGTAAAGCAGTTCTTC. Amino acid sequence: CASSIVTGLAGVKQFF.

This clonotype came up a few times. The gene calls are TRBV19 and TRBJ2-5; D ambiguous. The CDR3 is 15 residues long. V lost 0 bases and J lost 2, with 10 bases in between. Germline V gives CDR1 LNHDA, CDR2 SQIVND (reference sequence). The CDR3 is CASSIDQMGQETQYF. In DNA form, the CDR3 reads TGTGCCAGTAGTATAGATCAGATGGGACAAGAGACCCAGTACTTC.

The chain employs TRBV18 and TRBJ2-3; weak D call: TRBD2 (6 bases). CDR3 length: 13 residues. With 6 bases removed from V and 8 bases from J, the gap between germline ends came to 15 bases. Germline CDR1 reads KGHSH; CDR2 reads LQKENI. CDR3 protein: CASSPTSHGTQYF. The CDR3 DNA is TGTGCCAGCTCGCCGACTAGTCACGGTACGCAGTATTTT. Looking up the rest from reference TRBV18 and TRBJ2-3 gives the full variable domain: NAGVMQNPRHLVRRRGQEARLRCSPMKGHSHVYWYRQLPEEGLKFMVYLQKENIIDESGMPKERFSAEFPKEGPSILRIQQVVRGDSAAYFCASSPTSHGTQYFGPGTRLTVL.

In its sample, this clonotype was seen a few times. V gene TRBV6-2 or TRBV6-3 combines with J gene TRBJ2-5, with 8 positions matching TRBD1. V was pared by 5 bases and J by 2 bases, with 4 bases of the junction left unmatched. Germline-derived CDR1 and CDR2 are MNHEY and SVGEGT. The CDR3 runs 14 residues. CDR3 DNA sequence: TGTGCCAGCAGTCCGGGACAGGAGCAAGAGACCCAGTACTTC. Encoded protein: CASSPGQEQETQYF.

This clonotype was picked up a small number of times. The V gene is TRBV29-1, the J gene TRBJ1-3; D is uncertain. The CDR3 contains 13 residues. Trimming shortened V by 7 bases and J by 1 base, and 11 bases separated the two germline ends. Looked up from germline, CDR1 is SQVTM and CDR2 is ANQGSEA. The CDR3 region is CSAQSLSGNTIYF. The CDR3 DNA is TGCAGCGCCCAAAGCCTTTCTGGAAACACCATATATTTT.

This clonotype was seen a handful of times. The J gene is TRBJ2-5, the V gene TRBV14; maybe TRBD1 (5 bases). This CDR3 region has 15 residues. Trimming shortened V by 1 base and J by 5 bases, and 14 bases separated the two germline ends. Germline V gene sequence: CDR1 SGHDN, CDR2 FVKESK. CDR3 DNA: TGTGCCAGCAGCCAAGGTGTCAGGGCAGTTGAGACCCAGTACTTC. It specifies CASSQGVRAVETQYF.

The chain employs TRBV7-9 and TRBJ1-2; D may be TRBD1 (6 bases). Germline assignment: CDR1 SEHNR and CDR2 FQNEAQ (reference sequence). V was trimmed by 1 base and J by 3 bases, leaving 15 bases between them. The CDR3 runs 16 residues. Here the CDR3 DNA reads TGTGCCAGCAGCTTAGAGTTACAGGGAGCTGACTATGGCTACACCTTC. This translates into CASSLELQGADYGYTF.

This chain connects TRBV5-4 to TRBJ1-1; TRBD1 might be the D (6 bases). The ends were cut back, 5 bases at V and 1 base at J, with 15 bases in the middle. CDR3 length: 15 amino acids. Per germline, CDR1 SGHNT and CDR2 YYREEE (reference sequence). The CDR3 protein is CASRPPGEGNTEAFF. CDR3 nucleotides: TGTGCCAGCAGACCGCCAGGGGAGGGGAACACTGAAGCTTTCTTT.

This clonotype was found many times. The chain joins TRBV18 to TRBJ2-2; 9 bases are a match to TRBD1. V trimming: 3 bases; J trimming: 6 bases; junction bases outside the gene matches: 8. Germline lookup yields CDR1 KGHSH and CDR2 LQKENI. This CDR3 has 16 residues. CDR3 sequence (DNA): TGTGCCAGCTCACCTCCTCGACAGGGGGGCGCCGGGGAGCTGTTTTTT. The encoded protein is CASSPPRQGGAGELFF.

This clonotype has just a few counts. The chain is built from TRBV19 and TRBJ1-5; 11 bases are shared with TRBD1. This CDR3 comprises 15 residues. V trimming: 2 bases; J trimming: 7 bases; junction bases outside the gene matches: 4. Looked up from germline, CDR1 is LNHDA and CDR2 is SQIVND (reference sequence). The CDR3 region is CASSIRTGGGQPQHF. CDR3 nucleotides: TGTGCCAGTAGTATACGGACAGGGGGCGGCCAGCCCCAGCATTTT. Based on the CDR3 plus reference TRBV19 and TRBJ1-5, the full variable domain is DGGITQSPKYLFRKEGQNVTLSCEQNLNHDAMYWYRQDPGQGLRLIYYSQIVNDFQKGDIAEGYSVSREKKESFPLTVTSAQKNPTAFYLCASSIRTGGGQPQHFGDGTRLSIL.

This clonotype has just a few counts. The V call is TRBV7-6, the J call TRBJ1-6; D might be TRBD1 (5 bases). This CDR3 is built from 16 residues. V lost 5 bases and J lost 3, with 14 bases in between. Germline V lookup: CDR1 SGHVS, CDR2 FNYEAQ. CDR3 nucleotide sequence: TGTGCCAGCAGCCCAGGGAGTAGGGACTATAATTCACCCCTCCACTTT. It specifies CASSPGSRDYNSPLHF.

This clonotype has just a few counts. The chain couples TRBV27 to TRBJ2-1; 9 bases match TRBD1. J lost 8 bases, V lost 5 bases, and 7 bases had no gene match. The CDR3 totals 14 residues. From germline, CDR1 is MNHEY and CDR2 SMNVEV (reference sequence). The CDR3 region is CASSIRTGVHEQFF. The CDR3 bases are TGTGCCAGCAGTATCAGGACAGGGGTGCATGAGCAGTTCTTC.

The chain links TRBV4-3 to TRBJ1-1; D is perhaps TRBD1 (5 bases). The V gene lost 0 bases and the J gene lost 1 base, with 9 bases spanning the gap. The germline V gene encodes CDR1 LGHNA and CDR2 YSLEER. The CDR3 extends over 15 amino acids. The CDR3 reads CASSQDWGENTEAFF. The CDR3 DNA follows: TGCGCCAGCAGCCAAGATTGGGGGGAGAACACTGAAGCTTTCTTT.

This clonotype was observed a few times. This chain links TRBV6-5 with TRBJ1-4, with D possibly matching TRBD1 (5 bases). The CDR3 runs to 17 residues. Germline CDR1 and CDR2: MNHEY and SVGAGI. V was clipped by 0 bases and J by 2 bases, with 13 bases between them. The CDR3 loop is CASSYSKVPGTNEKLFF. CDR3 DNA: TGTGCCAGCAGTTACTCGAAGGTCCCAGGGACTAATGAAAAACTGTTTTTT.

In its sample, this clonotype was seen a few times. V is TRBV5-1 and J is TRBJ2-5, with a possible D match to TRBD1 (5 bases). The CDR3 is made up of 13 amino acids. Germline CDR1 SGHRS, CDR2 YFSETQ. V was cut by 5 bases and J by 3 bases, with 11 bases left in between. CDR3 residues: CASRASREETQYF. The CDR3 DNA follows: TGCGCCAGCAGGGCGAGCAGGGAAGAGACCCAGTACTTC.

This clonotype was observed at least ten times. The rearrangement joins TRBV20-1 to TRBJ1-5; TRBD1 might be the D (5 bases). Looked up from germline, CDR1 is DFQATT and CDR2 is SNEGSKA (reference sequence). Trimming cost V 2 bases and J 3 bases, with 14 bases left between them. The CDR3 extends over 15 amino acids. The chain's CDR3 is CSARRDQGSNQPQHF. The CDR3 bases are TGCAGTGCTAGAAGAGATCAGGGTTCCAATCAGCCCCAGCATTTT.

This clonotype was recorded a few times. This chain uses TRBV9 with TRBJ1-2; tentative D call: TRBD1 (5 bases). Trimming stripped 3 bases from V and 2 bases from J, with 14 bases between. The CDR3 is 15 residues long. The V gene's germline CDR1 is SGDLS and CDR2 YYNGEE. The CDR3 DNA is TGTGCCAGCAGCGCCCCGGAAAGGGGCAACTATGGCTACACCTTC. Its protein product is CASSAPERGNYGYTF.

The rearrangement uses TRBV5-1 and TRBJ2-7, with 9 bases lining up with TRBD1. The germline V gene encodes CDR1 SGHRS and CDR2 YFSETQ. J lost 3 bases, V lost 0 bases, and 1 base had no gene match. CDR3 length equals 14 residues. CDR3 sequence reads: CASSLAGQGYEQYF. The CDR3 bases are TGCGCCAGCAGCTTGGCGGGACAGGGCTACGAGCAGTACTTC.

This clonotype was detected only a few times. The rearrangement joins TRBV10-2 to TRBJ1-5, with a tentative D call TRBD1 (6 bases). This CDR3 spans 14 amino acids. Deletions cut 5 bases from V and 3 bases from J, with 11 bases between. Germline V gives CDR1 WSHSY, CDR2 SAAADI. The CDR3 DNA reads TGCGCCAGCAGTACCGGACAGTTCAATCAGCCCCAGCATTTT. As protein: CASSTGQFNQPQHF.

V and J are TRBV6-1 and TRBJ2-5; 8 nucleotides match TRBD2. Germline CDR1 is MNHNS and CDR2 is SASEGT. The J segment lost 3 bases and the V segment lost 7 bases, leaving 22 bases of the junction unmatched. This CDR3 spans 19 amino acids. The chain's CDR3 is CASTRGGTRTRGIKETQYF. The CDR3 nucleotides are TGTGCCAGCACCCGCGGGGGGACCCGGACGCGGGGGATTAAAGAGACCCAGTACTTC.